This entry features one T cell receptor beta chain sequence. The CDR3 runs 15 residues. Total RNA, at least 6 micrograms per sample, was extracted from PBMCs. These data are taken from a study of blood T cells in healthy people across ages. A second PCR of roughly 7 to 11 cycles used a sample-barcoded 5' primer and a J-beta primer mix. TCRdb reprocessed the 5' RACE reads with MiXCR, giving one entry per CDR3 protein. The sample lists about 780,000 distinct CDR3 sequences; roughly 25% were seen once. These same records also appear under a second study, on T cells of mothers and their children.

The sequence was collected from a boy under 18 in good health. The rearrangement joins TRBV12-1 to TRBJ1-4; the table names TRBD1, a call not compared with the DNA. TRBV12-1 corresponds to a pseudogene. Sequenced material: blood. CDR3 sequence: CASSFVRVPNEKLFF. As DNA, the CDR3 is TGTGCCAGCAGCTTTGTCAGGGTCCCTAATGAAAAACTGTTTTTT.